This TCR beta chain was recorded in a study of blood T cell repertoires in COVID-19. Study-wide context: The study drew acute and convalescent COVID-19 samples from the United States, Italy and Spain. T cells, B-cell-depleted T cells, or PBMCs supplied cDNA or gDNA.

As processed by the authors: It was from reference gene primer amplification that nucleated cell counts were estimated. The data were produced by immunoSEQ multiplex PCR, yet TCRdb's version contains in-frame clones alone and is incomplete. V, J and clone size were drawn from that table, and D and trimming were deduced from the DNA. Of tens of thousands of clones in the sample, around 90% were seen once. Sequencing was performed on peripheral blood. The clonotype was recovered from a man between 65 and 79 years old in a cohort sampled during active COVID-19.

CDR3 residues: CASSPPWGGYTGELFF. CDR3 nucleotide sequence: TGTGCCAGCAGCCCCCCCTGGGGAGGCTACACCGGGGAGCTGTTTTTT. V usage is TRBV9 and J usage is TRBJ2-2; D possibly corresponds to TRBD2 (6 bases). Trimming removed 4 bases from V and 3 bases from J, with 16 bases in between. This CDR3 has 16 residues. Germline assignment: CDR1 SGDLS and CDR2 YYNGEE.